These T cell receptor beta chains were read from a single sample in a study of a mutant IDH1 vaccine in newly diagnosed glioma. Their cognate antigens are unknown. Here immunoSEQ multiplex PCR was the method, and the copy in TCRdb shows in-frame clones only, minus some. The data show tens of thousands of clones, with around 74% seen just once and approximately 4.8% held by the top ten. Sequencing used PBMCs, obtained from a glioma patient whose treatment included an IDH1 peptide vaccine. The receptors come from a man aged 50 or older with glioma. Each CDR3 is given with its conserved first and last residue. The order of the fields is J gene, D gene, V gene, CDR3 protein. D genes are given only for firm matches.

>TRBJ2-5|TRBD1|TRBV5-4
CASSYRDRARETQYF
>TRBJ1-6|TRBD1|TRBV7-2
CASSLVGTGGSPLHF
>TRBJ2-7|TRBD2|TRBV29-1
CSVEKRLAGTTYSYEQYF
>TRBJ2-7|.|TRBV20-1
CSARDSYEQYF
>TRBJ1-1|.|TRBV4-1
CASSQGLGDTEAFF
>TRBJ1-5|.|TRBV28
CASSLQGNQPQHF
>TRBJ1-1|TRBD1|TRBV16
CASSQSWDRGRGEAFF
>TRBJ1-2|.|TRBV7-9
CASSPQGDYGYTF
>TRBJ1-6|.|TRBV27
CASSYFSGGQMNSPLHF
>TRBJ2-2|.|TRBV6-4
CASRPRGDTGELFF
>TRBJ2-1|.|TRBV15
CATSGGSGRGNNEQFF
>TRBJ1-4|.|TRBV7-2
CASSPEALGSEKLFF
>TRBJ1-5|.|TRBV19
CASRAGASNQPQHF
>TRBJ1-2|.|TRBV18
CASSPSGTNSYGYTF
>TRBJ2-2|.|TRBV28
CASSLARRFGATGELFF
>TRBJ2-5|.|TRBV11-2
CSPPKGLFQETQYF
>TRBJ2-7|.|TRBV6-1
CAGGLAYEQYF
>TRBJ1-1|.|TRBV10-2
CASGRDLNTEAFF
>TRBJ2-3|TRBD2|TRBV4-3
CASSQDGRDRGDTQYF
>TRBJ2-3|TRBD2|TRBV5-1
CASSLESGGSTDTQYF
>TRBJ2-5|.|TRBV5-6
CASSLEPAETQYF
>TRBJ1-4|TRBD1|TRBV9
CASSLHADRGKEKLFF
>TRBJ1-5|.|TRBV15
CATSRATGRQPQHF
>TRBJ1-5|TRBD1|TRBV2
CASSARPRGNQPQHF
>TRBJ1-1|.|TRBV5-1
CASSVQTSNTEAFF
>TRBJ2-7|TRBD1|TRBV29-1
CSVLDRGVGYEQYF
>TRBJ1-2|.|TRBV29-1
CSVEDRGRQARSNYGYTF
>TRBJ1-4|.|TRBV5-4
CASSLRTSTNEKLFF
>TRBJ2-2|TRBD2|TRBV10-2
CASSETPGLANTGELFF
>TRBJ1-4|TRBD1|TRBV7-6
CASSIQGSEKLFF
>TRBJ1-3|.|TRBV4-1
CASSQEGDTGNTIYF
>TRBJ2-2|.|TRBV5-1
CASSLAGVPNTGELFF
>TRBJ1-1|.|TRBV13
CASQGGRTTEAFF
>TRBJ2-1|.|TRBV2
CASSWQGYNNEQFF
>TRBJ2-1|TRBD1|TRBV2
CASCRDSSYNEQFF
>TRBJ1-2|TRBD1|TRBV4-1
CASSLLDRPYGYTF
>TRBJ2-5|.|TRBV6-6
CASSTPGLETQYF
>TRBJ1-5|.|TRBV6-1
CASSEVENQPQHF
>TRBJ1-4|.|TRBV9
CASSQRPVATNEKLFF
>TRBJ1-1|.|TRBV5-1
CASSRMEMNTEAFF
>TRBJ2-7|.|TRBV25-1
CASGQGGLEQYF